This T cell receptor beta chain is from a study of T-cell memory formation after mild COVID-19. Study-wide points: Shrinking CD4+ clones resided mostly in CM and EM, and CD8+ ones in EMRA.

5'RACE with constant-segment primers built TCRalpha and TCRbeta cDNA libraries with UMIs. TCRdb redid the calling of the 5' RACE reads with MiXCR, one entry per CDR3 protein. Among 250,000 to 300,000 distinct CDR3 sequences listed, roughly 17% were seen once. This clonotype showed up many times. Its antigen is unknown. V was pared by 4 bases and J by 15 bases, with 6 bases of the junction left unmatched. The germline V gene has CDR1 DFQATT and CDR2 SNEGSKA (reference sequence). This CDR3 contains 11 residues. V usage is TRBV20-1 and J usage is TRBJ2-1, with TRBD2 matching 10 bases. The sequence came from a young man who had mild COVID-19 (a few samples of this study predate the infection). Cell type and time point are not known. Material: PBMCs or a T cell subset sorted from them (not recorded which). The DNA for the CDR3 is TGCAGTGCTATCACTAGCGGGGAGGTGTTCTTC. It specifies CSAITSGEVFF.